This note documents a single T cell receptor beta chain sequence. Using immunoSEQ multiplex PCR, the repertoire was profiled, and TCRdb retains in-frame clones only, with some absent. This repertoire shows roughly 80,000 clones, 85% to 95% found once; its top ten account for around 0.15%. Losses at the gene ends were 5 bases for V and 2 bases for J; bases not matched to a gene: 6. This CDR3 comprises 16 residues. Germline CDR1 SGHAT, CDR2 FQNNGV. The data originate from a study of human versus mouse CDR3 diversity and MHC coevolution. What was sequenced was naive CD4+ T cells from blood. The subset here: CD45RO-negative CD62L-positive naive CD4 T cells. The rearrangement links TRBV11-2 to TRBJ2-5; TRBD2 aligns across 12 bases. This TCR derives from a person aged 30-69 years in good health. The chain's CDR3 is CASSRTSGGPQETQYF. The CDR3 DNA reads as TGTGCCAGCAGCCGTACTAGCGGGGGGCCTCAAGAGACCCAGTACTTC.